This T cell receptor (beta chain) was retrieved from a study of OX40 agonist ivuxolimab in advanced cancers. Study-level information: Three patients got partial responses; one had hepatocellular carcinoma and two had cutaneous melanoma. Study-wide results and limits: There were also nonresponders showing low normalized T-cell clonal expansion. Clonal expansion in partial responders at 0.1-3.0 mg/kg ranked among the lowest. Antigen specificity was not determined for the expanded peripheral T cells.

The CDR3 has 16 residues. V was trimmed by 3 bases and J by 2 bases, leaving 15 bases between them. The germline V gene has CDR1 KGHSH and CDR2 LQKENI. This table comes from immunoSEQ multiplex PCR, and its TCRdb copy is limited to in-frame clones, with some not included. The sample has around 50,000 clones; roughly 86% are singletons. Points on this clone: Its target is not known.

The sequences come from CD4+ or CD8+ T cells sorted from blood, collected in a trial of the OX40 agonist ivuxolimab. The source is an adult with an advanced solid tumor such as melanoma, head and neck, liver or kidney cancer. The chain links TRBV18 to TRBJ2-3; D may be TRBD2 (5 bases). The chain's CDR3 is CASSPKSGSDTDTQYF. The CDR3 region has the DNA TGTGCCAGCTCACCCAAATCGGGATCCGACACAGATACGCAGTATTTT.